This T cell receptor beta chain is from a study of blood T cell repertoires in COVID-19. In the study overall: COVID-19 samples collected from the United States, Italy and Spain covered acute and convalescent phases. The analysed material was cDNA or gDNA that came from T cells, B-cell-depleted T cells, or PBMCs.

Authors' processing steps: Counts of nucleated cells, estimated from reference gene primer amplification, were obtained. Sequencing was performed with immunoSEQ multiplex PCR; in TCRdb, only in-frame clones are kept and a portion is missing. The D gene and trimming were derived from the DNA, and the V and J assignments and clone size from that table. The profile covers about 290,000 clones, with over 80% appearing a single time and approximately 4.1% taken by the ten largest. Germline V lookup: CDR1 MNHEY, CDR2 SVGAGI. V lost 5 bases and J lost 1; bases outside the gene matches: 3. CDR3 length: 14 amino acids.

Source material: peripheral blood. This sequence joins TRBV6-5 and TRBJ2-3, with 7 bases that match TRBD2. The sequence derives from a woman between 45 and 60 years old with active or convalescent COVID-19. The CDR3 DNA is TGTGCCAGCAGTAAACGGGAGGGCACAGATACGCAGTATTTT. Translation gives CASSKREGTDTQYF.